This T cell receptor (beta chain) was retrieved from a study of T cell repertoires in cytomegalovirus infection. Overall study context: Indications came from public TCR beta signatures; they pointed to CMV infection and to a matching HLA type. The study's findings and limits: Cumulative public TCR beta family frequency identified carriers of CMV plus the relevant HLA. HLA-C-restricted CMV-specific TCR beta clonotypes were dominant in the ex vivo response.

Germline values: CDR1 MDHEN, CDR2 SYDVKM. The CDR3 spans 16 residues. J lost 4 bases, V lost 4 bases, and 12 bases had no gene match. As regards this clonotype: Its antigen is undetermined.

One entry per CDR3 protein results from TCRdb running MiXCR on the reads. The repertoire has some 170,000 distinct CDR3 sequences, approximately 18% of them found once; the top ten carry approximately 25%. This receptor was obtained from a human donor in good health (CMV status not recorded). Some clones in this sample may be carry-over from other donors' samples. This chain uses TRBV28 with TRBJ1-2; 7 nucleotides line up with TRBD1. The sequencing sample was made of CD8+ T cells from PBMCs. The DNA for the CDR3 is TGTGCCAGCAGTTCATCCGGGACAGTATATCTCTATGGCTACACCTTC. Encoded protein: CASSSSGTVYLYGYTF.